The present T cell receptor beta chain was sequenced within a study of cytomegalovirus exposure and HLA in healthy donors. Findings of the study overall: More than 15,000 TCR beta sequences were associated with HLA alleles at 0.05 false discovery rate in a later analysis.

Germline V lookup: CDR1 SQVTM, CDR2 ANQGSEA. The ends were cut back, 7 bases at V and 4 bases at J, with 14 bases in the middle. The CDR3 contains 13 residues. Details on this clone: What it binds is unknown.

Primers: 60 Vbeta forward and 13 Jbeta reverse. This table comes from immunoSEQ multiplex PCR, and its TCRdb copy is limited to in-frame clones, with some not included. The sample records 150,000 to 180,000 clones, over 60% being singletons. The clonotype comes from a woman between 40 and 55 years old in good health and CMV-seronegative. The sequenced material came from PBMCs. The chain joins TRBV29-1 to TRBJ2-1; possibly TRBD2 for D (5 bases). The CDR3 DNA follows: TGCAGCGGCCGACCGGGCGGGTACAATGAGCAGTTCTTC. It codes for CSGRPGGYNEQFF.